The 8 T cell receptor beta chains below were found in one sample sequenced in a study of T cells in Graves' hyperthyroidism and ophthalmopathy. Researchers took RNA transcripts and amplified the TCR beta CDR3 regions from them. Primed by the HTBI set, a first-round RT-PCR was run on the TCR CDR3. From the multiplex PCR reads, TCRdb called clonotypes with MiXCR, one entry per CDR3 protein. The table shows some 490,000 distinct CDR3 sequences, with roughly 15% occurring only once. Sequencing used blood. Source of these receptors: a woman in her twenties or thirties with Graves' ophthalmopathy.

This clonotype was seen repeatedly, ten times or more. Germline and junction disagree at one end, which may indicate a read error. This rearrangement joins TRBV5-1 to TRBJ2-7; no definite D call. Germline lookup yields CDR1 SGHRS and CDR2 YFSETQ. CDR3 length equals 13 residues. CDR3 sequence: CASSLGNSYEQYF. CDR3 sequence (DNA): TGTGCCAGCAGCTTAGGGAATTCCTACGAGCAGTACTTC.

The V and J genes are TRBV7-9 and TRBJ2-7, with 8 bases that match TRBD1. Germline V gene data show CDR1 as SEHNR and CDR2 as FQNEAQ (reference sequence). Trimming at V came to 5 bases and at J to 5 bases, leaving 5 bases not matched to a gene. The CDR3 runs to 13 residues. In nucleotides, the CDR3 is TGTGCCAGCAGCCCCCGGGGACAGGACGAGCAGTACTTC. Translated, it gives CASSPRGQDEQYF.

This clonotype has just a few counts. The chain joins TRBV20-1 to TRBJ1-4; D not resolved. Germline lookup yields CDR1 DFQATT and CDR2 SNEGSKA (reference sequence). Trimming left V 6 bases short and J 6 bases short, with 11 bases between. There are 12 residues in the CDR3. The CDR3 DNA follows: TGCAGTGCCCCGGACGGATATGAAAAACTGTTTTTT. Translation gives CSAPDGYEKLFF.

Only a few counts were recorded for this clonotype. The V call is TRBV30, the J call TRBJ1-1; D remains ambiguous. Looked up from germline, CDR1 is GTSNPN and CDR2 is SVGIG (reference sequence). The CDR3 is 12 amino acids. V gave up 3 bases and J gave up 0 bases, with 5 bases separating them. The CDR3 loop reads CAWREVNTEAFF. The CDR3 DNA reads TGTGCCTGGAGAGAAGTGAACACTGAAGCTTTCTTT.

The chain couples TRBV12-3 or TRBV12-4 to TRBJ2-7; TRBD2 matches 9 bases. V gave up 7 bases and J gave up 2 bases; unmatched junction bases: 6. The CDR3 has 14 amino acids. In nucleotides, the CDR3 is TGTGCCAGCAAGCTAGCGGGAAGTACCTACGAGCAGTACTTC. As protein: CASKLAGSTYEQYF.

In DNA, the CDR3 is TGTGCCAGCAGCTTAGCGTCTCTCGGACAGACAGGGACTGAAGCTTTCTTT. Translation: CASSLASLGQTGTEAFF. The V gene is TRBV7-9, the J gene TRBJ1-1; 7 bases line up with TRBD1. CDR1 is SEHNR and CDR2 is FQNEAQ in the germline V gene (reference sequence). The CDR3 is 17 amino acids. V shed 0 bases, J shed 5 bases, and the junction held 12 bases outside the gene matches.

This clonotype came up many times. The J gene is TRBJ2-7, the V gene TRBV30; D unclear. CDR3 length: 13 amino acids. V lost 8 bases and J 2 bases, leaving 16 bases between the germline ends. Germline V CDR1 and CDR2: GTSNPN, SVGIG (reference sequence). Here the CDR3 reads CAGSTSGPYEQYF. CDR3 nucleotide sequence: TGTGCCGGATCTACCTCCGGGCCCTACGAGCAGTACTTC.

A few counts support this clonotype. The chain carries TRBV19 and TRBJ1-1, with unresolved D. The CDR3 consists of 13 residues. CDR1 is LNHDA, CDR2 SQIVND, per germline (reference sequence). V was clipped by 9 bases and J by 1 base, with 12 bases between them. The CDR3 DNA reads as TGTGCCAGCCCTGGACTCCCGAACACTGAAGCTTTCTTT. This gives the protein CASPGLPNTEAFF.